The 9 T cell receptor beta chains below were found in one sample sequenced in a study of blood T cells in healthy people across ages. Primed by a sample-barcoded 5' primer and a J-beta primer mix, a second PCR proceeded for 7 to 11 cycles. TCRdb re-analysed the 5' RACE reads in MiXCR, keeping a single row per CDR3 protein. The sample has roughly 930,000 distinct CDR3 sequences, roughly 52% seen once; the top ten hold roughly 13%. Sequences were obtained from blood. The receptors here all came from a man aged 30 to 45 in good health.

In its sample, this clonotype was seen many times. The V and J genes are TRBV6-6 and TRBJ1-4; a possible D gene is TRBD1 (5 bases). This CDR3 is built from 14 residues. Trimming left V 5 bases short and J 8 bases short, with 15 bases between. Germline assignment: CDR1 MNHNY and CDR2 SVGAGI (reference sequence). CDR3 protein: CASSGLGRGEKLFF. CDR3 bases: TGTGCCAGCAGTGGGCTGGGGAGGGGCGAAAAACTGTTTTTT.

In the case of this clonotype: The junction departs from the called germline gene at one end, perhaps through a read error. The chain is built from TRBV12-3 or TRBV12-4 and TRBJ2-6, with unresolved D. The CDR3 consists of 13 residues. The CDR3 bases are TGTGTCAGCAGCCCCCCTGGGGCCAACGTCCTGACTTTC. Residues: CVSSPPGANVLTF.

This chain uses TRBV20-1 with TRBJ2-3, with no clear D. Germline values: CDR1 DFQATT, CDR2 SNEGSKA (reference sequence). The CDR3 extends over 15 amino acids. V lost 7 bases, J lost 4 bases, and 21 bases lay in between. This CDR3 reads CSVIRSGLQADTQYF. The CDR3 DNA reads TGCAGTGTTATCCGATCCGGCCTCCAGGCAGATACGCAGTATTTT.

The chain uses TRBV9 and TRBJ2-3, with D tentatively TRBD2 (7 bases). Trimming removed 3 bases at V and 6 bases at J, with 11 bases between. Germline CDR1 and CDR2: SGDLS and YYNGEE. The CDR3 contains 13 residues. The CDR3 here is CASSGRGPDTQYF. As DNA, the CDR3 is TGTGCCAGCAGCGGGCGGGGGCCCGATACGCAGTATTTT.

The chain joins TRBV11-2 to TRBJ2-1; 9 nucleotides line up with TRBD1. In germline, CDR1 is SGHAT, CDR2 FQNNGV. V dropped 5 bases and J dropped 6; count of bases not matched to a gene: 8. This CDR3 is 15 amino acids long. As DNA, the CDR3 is TGTGCCAGCAGCCCACGGACAGGGGCTGTCAATGAGCAGTTCTTC. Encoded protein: CASSPRTGAVNEQFF. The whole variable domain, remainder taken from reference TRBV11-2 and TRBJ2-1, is EAGVAQSPRYKIIEKRQSVAFWCNPISGHATLYWYQQILGQGPKLLIQFQNNGVVDDSQLPKDRFSAERLKGVDSTLKIQPAKLEDSAVYLCASSPRTGAVNEQFFGPGTRLTVL.

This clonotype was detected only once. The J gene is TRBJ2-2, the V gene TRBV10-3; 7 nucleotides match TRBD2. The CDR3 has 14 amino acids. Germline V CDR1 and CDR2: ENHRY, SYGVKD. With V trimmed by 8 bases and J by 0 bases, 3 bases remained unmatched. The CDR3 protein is CAIFSGPNTGELFF. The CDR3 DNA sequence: TGTGCCATCTTTAGCGGGCCGAACACCGGGGAGCTGTTTTTT.

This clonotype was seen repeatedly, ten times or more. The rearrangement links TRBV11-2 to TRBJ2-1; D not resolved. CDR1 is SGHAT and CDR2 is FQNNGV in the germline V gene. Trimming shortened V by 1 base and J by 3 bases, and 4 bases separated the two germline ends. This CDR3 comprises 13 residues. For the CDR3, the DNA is TGTGCCAGCAGCTTAGCTAGCTACAATGAGCAGTTCTTC. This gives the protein CASSLASYNEQFF.

As DNA, the CDR3 is TGTGCCAGCAGTCCTCCGGGGGGACGGGGGGCAGATACGCAGTATTTT. Encoded protein: CASSPPGGRGADTQYF. The V and J genes are TRBV6-5 and TRBJ2-3; 7 bases are shared with TRBD2. Trimming cost V 5 bases and J 4 bases; bases outside gene matches: 12. The CDR3 contains 16 residues. The germline CDR1 and CDR2 sequences are MNHEY and SVGAGI.

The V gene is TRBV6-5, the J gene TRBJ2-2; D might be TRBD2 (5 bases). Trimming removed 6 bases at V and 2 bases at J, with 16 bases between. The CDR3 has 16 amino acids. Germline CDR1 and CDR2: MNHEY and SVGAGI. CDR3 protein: CASRITPGSNTGELFF. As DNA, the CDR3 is TGTGCCAGCAGGATTACCCCGGGGAGCAACACCGGGGAGCTGTTTTTT.